These 5 T cell receptor beta chains were all obtained from the same sample, sequenced in a study of T-cell reconstitution after alpha-beta-depleted transplantation in children. A library of TCRbeta sequences, prepared with unique molecular identifiers, was generated. TCRdb reprocessed the PCR reads with MiXCR, giving one entry per CDR3 protein. The table records around 110,000 distinct CDR3 sequences, around a tenth of them present only once. The sequences come from PBMCs, collected before TCRalphabeta/CD19-depleted stem cell transplant. These receptors came from a boy aged 2 to 10 with acute lymphoblastic leukemia, due to receive a stem cell transplant.

This chain links TRBV10-3 with TRBJ2-5; no clear D. Germline V gene lookup returns CDR1 ENHRY and CDR2 SYGVKD. CDR3 length: 13 amino acids. Trimming cost V 6 bases and J 4 bases, with 12 bases left between them. The CDR3 sequence: CAISPLYGETQYF. As DNA, the CDR3 is TGTGCCATCAGCCCCCTCTATGGAGAGACCCAGTACTTC.

This clonotype appeared many times. The chain links TRBV5-1 to TRBJ2-5, with TRBD2 identical over 7 bases. CDR1 is SGHRS and CDR2 is YFSETQ in the germline V gene. Trimming took 1 base from V and 4 from J; bases not matched to a gene: 7. This CDR3 contains 15 residues. The CDR3 here is CASSLFAGEGETQYF. CDR3 bases: TGCGCCAGCAGCTTGTTCGCGGGAGAAGGAGAGACCCAGTACTTC.

The rearrangement uses TRBV29-1 and TRBJ2-4; D is uncertain. This CDR3 has 13 residues. CDR1 is SQVTM and CDR2 is ANQGSEA in the germline V gene. Trimming cost V 5 bases and J 6 bases, with 14 bases left between them. The CDR3 sequence is CSVTLMGLNIQYF. The CDR3 DNA is TGCAGCGTTACCCTTATGGGTTTAAACATTCAGTACTTC. Full variable domain (rest looked up from reference TRBV29-1 and TRBJ2-4): SAVISQKPSRDICQRGTSLTIQCQVDSQVTMMFWYRQQPGQSLTLIATANQGSEATYESGFVIDKFPISRPNLTFSTLTVSNMSPEDSSIYLCSVTLMGLNIQYFGAGTRLSVL.

This rearrangement joins TRBV9 to TRBJ2-3; D unclear. Trimming removed 6 bases from V and 0 bases from J, with 11 bases in between. The germline V gene encodes CDR1 SGDLS and CDR2 YYNGEE. CDR3 length: 14 amino acids. CDR3 nucleotide sequence: TGTGCCAGCACCGAAACGGACAGCACAGATACGCAGTATTTT. It translates to CASTETDSTDTQYF.

In this sample, this clonotype turned up a few times. A much larger clonotype is one base distant, so this may be a read error. The conserved final phenylalanine or tryptophan is absent from the CDR3, which likely points to a read error. In DNA, the CDR3 is TGTGCCAGCAGCTTAGTAGTTCGAAAGGAGATCCCCTACTACAATGAGCAGTTCTCC. Translation gives CASSLVVRKEIPYYNEQFS. The rearrangement links TRBV11-2 to TRBJ2-1; D gene unclear. CDR1 and CDR2 (germline): SGHAT, FQNNGV. This CDR3 has 19 amino acids. V was cut by 1 base and J by 3 bases, with 22 bases left in between.